Listed below are T cell receptor beta chains from one sample, sequenced in a study of T cell changes during pregnancy in multiple sclerosis. Repertoires were generated with immunoSEQ multiplex PCR, while TCRdb's copy carries only in-frame clones and drops some. The table shows some 64,000 clones, with roughly 90% occurring only once. The sample consisted of peripheral blood, taken in the first trimester of pregnancy. The receptors derive from a female donor with multiple sclerosis, enrolled in a pregnancy study. CDR3s include the opening cysteine and the closing phenylalanine or tryptophan. D genes are given only for firm matches.

V gene	D gene	J gene	CDR3 protein	CDR3 DNA
TRBV2	-	TRBJ1-1	CASSVAFITEAFF	TGTGCCAGCAGTGTGGCCTTCATCACTGAAGCTTTCTTT
TRBV5-4	TRBD1	TRBJ2-7	CASSFGTGTYEQYF	TGTGCCAGCAGCTTCGGGACAGGGACCTACGAGCAGTACTTC
TRBV19	-	TRBJ1-2	CASSMTPREGYTF	TGTGCCAGTAGTATGACTCCCCGGGAGGGCTACACCTTC
TRBV5-1	TRBD2	TRBJ2-3	CASSPRTSGKADTQYF	TGCGCCAGCAGCCCCCGGACTAGCGGGAAGGCAGATACGCAGTATTTT
TRBV10-3	TRBD2	TRBJ2-2	CAIAGGSLGTGELFF	TGTGCCATCGCGGGCGGGAGTTTGGGCACCGGGGAGCTGTTTTTT
TRBV9	-	TRBJ2-7	CASSVGEEGWYEQYF	TGTGCCAGCAGCGTAGGCGAGGAGGGATGGTACGAGCAGTACTTC
TRBV13	TRBD2	TRBJ2-1	CASSLELADYNEQFF	TGTGCCAGCAGCTTAGAACTAGCGGACTACAATGAGCAGTTCTTC
TRBV7-6	TRBD2	TRBJ2-5	CASSPIDLTSGAYQETQYF	TGTGCCAGCAGTCCCATAGATTTGACTAGCGGAGCGTACCAAGAGACCCAGTACTTC
TRBV19	-	TRBJ2-1	CASSTGHLFNEQFF	TGTGCCAGTAGCACGGGACATTTATTCAATGAGCAGTTCTTC
TRBV30	TRBD2	TRBJ2-5	CAGSGLAALRGETQYF	TGTGCCGGCTCCGGACTAGCGGCTCTTAGGGGAGAGACCCAGTACTTC
TRBV7-9	TRBD1	TRBJ1-1	CASSHDREGNTEAFF	TGTGCCAGCAGCCACGACAGGGAAGGGAACACTGAAGCTTTCTTT
TRBV28	-	TRBJ2-2	CASSLIYSTGELFF	TGTGCCAGCAGTTTAATCTATTCCACCGGGGAGCTGTTTTTT
TRBV4-2	TRBD2	TRBJ2-3	CASSQEPSGRVADTQYF	TGTGCCAGCAGCCAAGAACCTAGCGGGAGGGTTGCGGATACGCAGTATTTT
TRBV4-3	TRBD2	TRBJ2-1	CASSQDVGGRGLAGGIYNEQFF	TGCGCCAGCAGCCAAGATGTGGGAGGTAGGGGACTAGCGGGAGGGATCTACAATGAGCAGTTCTTC
TRBV2	TRBD2	TRBJ2-7	CASSEERRQLAGVDF	TGTGCCAGCAGTGAAGAGAGGAGACAGCTAGCGGGAGTAGACTTC
TRBV25-1	TRBD2	TRBJ2-3	CASSEFIAGGTDTQYF	TGTGCCAGCAGTGAATTTATAGCGGGGGGCACAGATACGCAGTATTTT